This record covers a single T cell receptor beta chain. The repertoire was sequenced with immunoSEQ multiplex PCR; TCRdb's copy has only in-frame clones and lacks some. The table lists 1.5 million to 2.5 million clones, approximately 95% of them singletons. The CDR3 runs to 16 residues. Trimming removed 3 bases at V and 0 bases at J, with 13 bases between. CDR1 is SGDLS and CDR2 is YYNGEE in the germline V gene. CD8 cells classed as naive were CD45RO-negative and positively selected for CCR7, excluding terminally differentiated effector memory CD45RA+ cells. This sample was included in a study of shared clonotypes between healthy human individuals. Study details: Per-donor plates numbered three CD4 naive, three CD4 memory, two CD8 naive and one CD8 memory.

The specimen sequenced was naive CD8+ T cells sorted from blood. The sequence derives from a man younger than 35 in good health. The J gene is TRBJ1-3, the V gene TRBV9, with D uncertain. The CDR3 nucleotides read TGTGCCAGCAGCGGCCGGGATCCAAGCTCTGGAAACACCATATATTTT. This codes for CASSGRDPSSGNTIYF.